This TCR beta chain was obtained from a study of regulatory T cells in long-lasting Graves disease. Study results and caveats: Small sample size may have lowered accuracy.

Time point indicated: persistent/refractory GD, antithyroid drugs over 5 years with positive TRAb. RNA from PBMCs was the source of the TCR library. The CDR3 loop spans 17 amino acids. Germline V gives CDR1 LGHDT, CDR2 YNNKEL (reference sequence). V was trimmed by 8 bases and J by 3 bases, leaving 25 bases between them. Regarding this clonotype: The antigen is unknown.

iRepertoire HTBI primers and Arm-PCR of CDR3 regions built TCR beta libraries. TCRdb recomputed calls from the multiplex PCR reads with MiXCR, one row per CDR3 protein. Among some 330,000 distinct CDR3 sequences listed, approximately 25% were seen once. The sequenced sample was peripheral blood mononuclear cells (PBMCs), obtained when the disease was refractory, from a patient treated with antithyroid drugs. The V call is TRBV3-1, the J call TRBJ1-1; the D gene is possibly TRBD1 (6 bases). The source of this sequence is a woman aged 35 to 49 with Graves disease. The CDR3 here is CASQKRGGVLLDTEAFF. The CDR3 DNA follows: TGTGCCAGCCAGAAGCGGGGGGGCGTTTTATTAGACACTGAAGCTTTCTTT.